The rows below give T cell receptor beta chains drawn from one sample of a study of technical replicates of blood from a handful of donors. Repertoires were generated with immunoSEQ multiplex PCR, while TCRdb's copy carries only in-frame clones and drops some. This table holds approximately 85,000 clones, about 94% found once. Sequences were obtained from T cells isolated from PBMCs. The receptors were sampled from a human donor in good health. Both conserved end residues are part of each CDR3. D genes are given only for firm matches. Where a row states a size, it is once, few, many or the class of an expanded clone; other rows omit it.

cdr3_aa | cdr3_nt | j_call | d_call | v_call | clone_size
CASSSRLDPSTDTQYF | TGTGCCAGCAGTTCCCGACTAGATCCTAGCACAGATACGCAGTATTTT | TRBJ2-3 | . | TRBV27 | once
CASSEVGTGISYGYTF | TGCGCCAGCAGCGAAGTAGGGACAGGGATCTCCTATGGCTACACCTTC | TRBJ1-2 | TRBD1 | TRBV5-1 | .
CASSPHPDRENEKLFF | TGCGCCAGCAGCCCTCATCCGGACAGGGAAAATGAAAAACTGTTTTTT | TRBJ1-4 | TRBD1 | TRBV4-1 | .
CASSEWLAKNIQYF | TGTGCCAGCAGTGAATGGCTAGCCAAAAACATTCAGTACTTC | TRBJ2-4 | . | TRBV6-1 | .
CASSLGQFAAGANVLTF | TGTGCCAGCAGCTTGGGCCAGTTCGCGGCTGGGGCCAACGTCCTGACTTTC | TRBJ2-6 | . | TRBV5-6 | .
CASSRTSGSLTGELFF | TGTGCCAGCAGCCGGACTAGCGGGAGTCTAACCGGGGAGCTGTTTTTT | TRBJ2-2 | TRBD2 | TRBV5-4 | .
CASSLQGRPGDTEAFF | TGCGCCAGCAGCTTACAGGGACGTCCAGGCGACACTGAAGCTTTCTTT | TRBJ1-1 | . | TRBV5-1 | .
CASKREAWETQYF | TGTGCCAGCAAGCGGGAGGCGTGGGAGACCCAGTACTTC | TRBJ2-5 | TRBD2 | TRBV6-1 | once
CASSWPKLAGETGELFF | TGCGCCAGCAGCTGGCCCAAACTAGCGGGAGAGACCGGGGAGCTGTTTTTT | TRBJ2-2 | TRBD2 | TRBV5-1 | .
CASSLSRGAHGNTIYF | TGTGCCAGCAGTTTATCGCGGGGGGCGCATGGAAACACCATATATTTT | TRBJ1-3 | . | TRBV28 | .
CASSSPGTFGTDTQYF | TGCGCCAGCAGCTCGCCCGGGACTTTCGGGACAGATACGCAGTATTTT | TRBJ2-3 | . | TRBV5-1 | .
CASSGGLIDTQYF | TGTGCCAGCAGTGGAGGACTCATAGATACGCAGTATTTT | TRBJ2-3 | . | TRBV6-5 | few
CASSIQGFEAFF | TGCGCCAGCAGTATACAGGGTTTTGAAGCTTTCTTT | TRBJ1-1 | . | TRBV4-1 | .
CASSEGGRNEKLFF | TGTGCCAGCAGTGAAGGGGGGCGGAATGAAAAACTGTTTTTT | TRBJ1-4 | . | TRBV6-1 | .
CASSWGGRLNEQYF | TGTGCCAGCAGCTGGGGGGGGAGGCTGAACGAGCAGTACTTC | TRBJ2-7 | TRBD2 | TRBV13 | .
CASSPSRGRGNEQFF | TGTGCCAGCAGCCCATCAAGGGGGCGAGGGAATGAGCAGTTCTTC | TRBJ2-1 | TRBD1 | TRBV7-7 | once
CASSHRDTARNTQYF | TGTGCCAGCAGTCACCGGGACACGGCCCGGAATACGCAGTATTTT | TRBJ2-3 | . | TRBV27 | .
CASSQEGTGKHNEQFF | TGCGCCAGCAGCCAAGAGGGGACAGGGAAGCACAATGAGCAGTTCTTC | TRBJ2-1 | TRBD1 | TRBV4-1 | .
CASSSGGGEQFF | TGTGCCAGCAGTTCGGGGGGGGGCGAGCAGTTCTTC | TRBJ2-1 | TRBD2 | TRBV6-5 | .
CASRSPRLAYEQFF | TGTGCCAGCCGTTCTCCTCGACTAGCCTATGAGCAGTTCTTC | TRBJ2-1 | TRBD2 | TRBV6-5 | .
CASSYVQGSEKLFF | TGTGCCAGCAGTTACGTTCAGGGGAGTGAAAAACTGTTTTTT | TRBJ1-4 | . | TRBV6-5 | .
CASSPQGRDGETQYF | TGTGCCAGCAGCCCCCAGGGCAGGGATGGAGAGACCCAGTACTTC | TRBJ2-5 | . | TRBV9 | .
CASSVQGNYGYTF | TGCGCCAGCAGTGTACAGGGCAACTATGGCTACACCTTC | TRBJ1-2 | . | TRBV10-1 | once
CASAERGNYGYTF | TGTGCCAGCGCCGAGCGGGGTAACTATGGCTACACCTTC | TRBJ1-2 | . | TRBV6-1 | .
CAISETRGPDTQYF | TGTGCCATCAGTGAGACCAGGGGCCCAGATACGCAGTATTTT | TRBJ2-3 | . | TRBV10-3 | .